One sample yielded the 26 T cell receptor beta chains listed below, sequenced in a study of T cell clusters in autoimmune cytopenias. TRB amplification used approximately 0.25 ug of peripheral blood genomic DNA. TRB was amplified by touch-down multiplex PCR, primer pools A and B combined. After re-calling the multiplex PCR reads, TCRdb lists one entry per CDR3 protein, DNA absent. The sample data list about 3,000 distinct CDR3 sequences. Sequences were obtained from peripheral blood. The receptors shown here come from a human donor with an autoimmune cytopenia, with autoimmune hepatitis or in good health (not recorded which).

This clonotype is identified as medium-sized (0.01 to 0.1%) from frequency. The J gene is TRBJ2-2, the V gene TRBV4-3. CDR3 length: 12 amino acids. Germline CDR1 reads LGHNA; CDR2 reads YSLEER. CDR3: CASSPNTGELFF.

According to its frequency, this clonotype is large. V is TRBV29-1 and J is TRBJ1-1; as DNA is missing, the TRBD1 call by TCRdb cannot be tested. Per germline, CDR1 SQVTM and CDR2 ANQGSEA. The CDR3 extends over 13 amino acids. The CDR3 is CSVVTRGGTEAFF.

The genes are TRBV14 and TRBJ2-5; TCRdb's D call, TRBD1, is unchecked because there is no DNA. The CDR3 is made up of 16 amino acids. Germline loops: CDR1 SGHDN, CDR2 FVKESK. CDR3 residues: CASSPTTYTGEETQYF.

This clonotype is labeled medium-sized based on frequency. The gene calls are TRBV6-2 or TRBV6-3 and TRBJ1-6; TCRdb outputs TRBD1, but without DNA this stays unchecked. This CDR3 contains 14 residues. Germline V gene data show CDR1 as MNHEY and CDR2 as SVGEGT. CDR3 in amino acids: CASRPGHQISPLHF.

Its frequency marks this clonotype as medium-sized. The genes are TRBV5-1 and TRBJ1-5; TCRdb calls TRBD1, which cannot be checked without DNA. This CDR3 spans 15 amino acids. Germline V gene data show CDR1 as SGHRS and CDR2 as YFSETQ. This CDR3 reads CASSPQGAGGQPQHF. The full variable domain, in which reference TRBV5-1 and TRBJ1-5 provide the parts outside the CDR3, is KAGVTQTPRYLIKTRGQQVTLSCSPISGHRSVSWYQQTPGQGLQFLFEYFSETQRNKGNFPGRFSGRQFSNSRSEMNVSTLELGDSALYLCASSPQGAGGQPQHFGDGTRLSIL.

The rearrangement uses TRBV20-1 and TRBJ1-2; the TCRdb D gene call, TRBD1, has no DNA to confirm it. The CDR3 runs to 13 residues. The germline V gene encodes CDR1 DFQATT and CDR2 SNEGSKA (reference sequence). Here the CDR3 reads CSANTGTGSGYTF.

By frequency, this clonotype registers medium-sized. The V and J genes are TRBV7-9 and TRBJ1-4; TCRdb reports TRBD1, a call that lacks DNA to check it against. Per germline, CDR1 SEHNR and CDR2 FQNEAQ (reference sequence). The CDR3 loop spans 14 amino acids. CDR3 sequence: CASSPGATNEKLFF. The complete variable domain, with remaining parts taken from reference TRBV7-9 and TRBJ1-4, reads DTGVSQNPRHKITKRGQNVTFRCDPISEHNRLYWYRQTLGQGPEFLTYFQNEAQLEKSRLLSDRFSAERPKGSFSTLEIQRTEQGDSAMYLCASSPGATNEKLFFGSGTQLSVL.

The V gene is TRBV7-2, the J gene TRBJ2-7. Germline-derived CDR1 and CDR2 are SGHTA and FQGNSA. The CDR3 covers 14 residues. The CDR3 reads CASSADRGSYEQYF.

This clonotype is identified as medium-sized from frequency. This rearrangement joins TRBV19 to TRBJ1-2; TCRdb's D gene call, TRBD1, goes unchecked for lack of DNA. This CDR3 region has 13 residues. Germline loops: CDR1 LNHDA, CDR2 SQIVND (reference sequence). The CDR3 sequence is CASKKGANYGYTF.

Its frequency marks this clonotype as medium-sized. The J gene is TRBJ2-7, the V gene TRBV6-6; without DNA, the TCRdb call of TRBD1 cannot be checked. Germline V lookup: CDR1 MNHNY, CDR2 SVGAGI (reference sequence). This CDR3 comprises 15 residues. CDR3 region: CASSYSTGELGEQYF.

This clonotype is deemed large by its frequency. J is TRBJ1-6 and V is TRBV6-2 or TRBV6-3; there is no DNA to check the TCRdb D call of TRBD1. The CDR3 extends over 15 amino acids. Germline assignment: CDR1 MNHEY and CDR2 SVGEGT. CDR3 in amino acids: CASRATGTRNSPLHF.

The gene calls are TRBV20-1 and TRBJ2-7; TCRdb proposes TRBD2, but this gene call is untestable without DNA. The CDR3 contains 15 residues. Germline V lookup: CDR1 DFQATT, CDR2 SNEGSKA (reference sequence). This CDR3 reads CSARSGTSGAYEQYF.

By frequency, this clonotype is medium-sized. The chain is built from TRBV4-3 and TRBJ1-6. CDR1 and CDR2 from the germline V gene are LGHNA and YSLEER. This CDR3 has 14 amino acids. The CDR3 is CASSQVWGPSPLHF.

According to its frequency, this clonotype is medium-sized. The chain links TRBV30 to TRBJ1-3. CDR3 size: 11 residues. Looked up from germline, CDR1 is GTSNPN and CDR2 is SVGIG (reference sequence). The CDR3 spells CAWSDRNTIYF.

V gene TRBV11-2 combines with J gene TRBJ2-1; TCRdb proposes TRBD1, but this gene call is untestable without DNA. The length of the CDR3 is 15 residues. Germline CDR1 is SGHAT and CDR2 is FQNNGV. The CDR3 protein is CASSLIRDRDDEQFF.

The chain links TRBV9 to TRBJ2-2. The CDR3 is 14 amino acids. The germline gives CDR1 SGDLS, CDR2 YYNGEE. CDR3 sequence reads: CASSVRQNTGELFF.

Measured by frequency, this clonotype is medium-sized. The chain employs TRBV5-4 and TRBJ2-2. Germline lookup yields CDR1 SGHNT and CDR2 YYREEE (reference sequence). The CDR3 is 14 amino acids. The CDR3 loop is CASSLGGNTGELFF.

This clonotype is classed as medium-sized by frequency. This chain uses TRBV6-5 with TRBJ1-4; TCRdb picks TRBD1, but there is no DNA to check that call. The length of the CDR3 is 15 residues. The germline V gene encodes CDR1 MNHEY and CDR2 SVGAGI. The CDR3 sequence is CASRTSREGNEKLFF.

This clonotype is medium-sized by frequency. The genes are TRBV19 and TRBJ2-5; with no DNA, the TCRdb D assignment of TRBD1 cannot be verified. CDR1 is LNHDA, CDR2 SQIVND, per germline (reference sequence). The CDR3 has 15 amino acids. Here the CDR3 reads CASSIAGRVQETQYF.

Considering frequency, this clonotype is medium-sized (0.01 to 0.1%). This chain joins TRBV24-1 and TRBJ2-1; TCRdb designates TRBD1, a call that cannot be tested without DNA. Germline loops: CDR1 KGHDR, CDR2 SFDVKD. The length of the CDR3 is 16 residues. CDR3 sequence: CATSDALTGALNEQFF.

In terms of frequency, this clonotype is medium-sized. The rearrangement uses TRBV7-2 and TRBJ1-4; TCRdb's assignment of TRBD1 cannot be checked, as there is no DNA. This CDR3 comprises 15 residues. Germline CDR1 is SGHTA and CDR2 is FQGNSA. CDR3 sequence: CASSLDAMTGRELFF. Combining the CDR3 with reference TRBV7-2 and TRBJ1-4 gives the whole variable domain GAGVSQSPSNKVTEKGKDVELRCDPISGHTALYWYRQSLGQGLEFLIYFQGNSAPDKSGLPSDRFSAERTGGSVSTLTIQRTQQEDSAVYLCASSLDAMTGRELFFGSGTQLSVL.

Its frequency marks this clonotype as medium-sized (0.01 to 0.1%). The chain links TRBV14 to TRBJ1-2. Germline lookup yields CDR1 SGHDN and CDR2 FVKESK. The CDR3 sequence is 13 residues long. The CDR3 reads CASSPEDRYGYTF. Full variable domain (missing parts from reference TRBV14 and TRBJ1-2): EAGVTQFPSHSVIEKGQTVTLRCDPISGHDNLYWYRRVMGKEIKFLLHFVKESKQDESGMPNNRFLAERTGGTYSTLKVQPAELEDSGVYFCASSPEDRYGYTFGSGTRLTVV.

This clonotype registers large by frequency. CDR3 amino acids: CSVEQDRVTEQYF. The genes are TRBV29-1 and TRBJ2-7; TCRdb reports TRBD1, a call that lacks DNA to check it against. CDR1 is SQVTM, CDR2 ANQGSEA, per germline. This CDR3 region has 13 residues.

The J gene is TRBJ1-2, the V gene TRBV2. CDR1 SNHLY and CDR2 FYNNEI come from the germline V gene. This CDR3 has 14 amino acids. CDR3 region: CASSESGVAYGYTF.

This chain links TRBV28 with TRBJ2-3; no DNA is available, so the TRBD1 call from TCRdb remains unchecked. The germline V gene encodes CDR1 MDHEN and CDR2 SYDVKM. The CDR3 is 16 amino acids. The CDR3 sequence is CASSLTGTGRRDTQYF.

This clonotype is labeled medium-sized based on frequency. The gene calls are TRBV6-2 or TRBV6-3 and TRBJ1-5; TCRdb's D call, TRBD1, is unchecked because there is no DNA. The CDR3 contains 13 residues. Germline CDR1 is MNHEY and CDR2 is SVGEGT. CDR3 residues: CASSQGGNQPQHF.